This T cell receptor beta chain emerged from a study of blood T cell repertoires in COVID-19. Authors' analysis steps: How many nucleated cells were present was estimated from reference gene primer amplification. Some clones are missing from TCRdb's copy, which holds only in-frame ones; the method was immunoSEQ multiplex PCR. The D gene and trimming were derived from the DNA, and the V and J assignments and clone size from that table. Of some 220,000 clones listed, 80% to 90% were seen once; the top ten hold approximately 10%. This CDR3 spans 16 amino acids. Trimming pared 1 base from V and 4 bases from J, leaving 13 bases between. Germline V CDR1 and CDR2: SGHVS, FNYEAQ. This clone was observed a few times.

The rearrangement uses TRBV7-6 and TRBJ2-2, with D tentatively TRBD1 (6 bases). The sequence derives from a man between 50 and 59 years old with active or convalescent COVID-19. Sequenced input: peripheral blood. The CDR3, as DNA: TGTGCCAGCAGCTTAGGGGGGCAAGGGGGCACCGGGGAGCTGTTTTTT. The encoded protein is CASSLGGQGGTGELFF.